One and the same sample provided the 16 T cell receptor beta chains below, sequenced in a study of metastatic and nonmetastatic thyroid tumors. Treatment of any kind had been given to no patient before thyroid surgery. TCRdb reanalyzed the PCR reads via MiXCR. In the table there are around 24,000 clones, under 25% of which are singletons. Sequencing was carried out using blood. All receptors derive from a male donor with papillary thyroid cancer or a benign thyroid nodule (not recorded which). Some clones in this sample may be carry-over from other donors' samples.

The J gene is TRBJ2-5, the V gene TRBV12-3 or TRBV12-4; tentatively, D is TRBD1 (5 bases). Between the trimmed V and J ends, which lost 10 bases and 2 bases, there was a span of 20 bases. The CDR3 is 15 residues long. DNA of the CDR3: TGTGCCATCATTTTACCGACAGCACGTCAAGAGACCCAGTACTTC. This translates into CAIILPTARQETQYF.

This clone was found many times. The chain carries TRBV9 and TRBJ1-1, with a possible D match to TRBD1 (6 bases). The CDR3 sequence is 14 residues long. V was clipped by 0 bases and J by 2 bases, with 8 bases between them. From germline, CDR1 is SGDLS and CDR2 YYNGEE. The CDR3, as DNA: TGTGCCAGCAGCGTAGACAGGGCCAACACTGAAGCTTTCTTT. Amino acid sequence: CASSVDRANTEAFF.

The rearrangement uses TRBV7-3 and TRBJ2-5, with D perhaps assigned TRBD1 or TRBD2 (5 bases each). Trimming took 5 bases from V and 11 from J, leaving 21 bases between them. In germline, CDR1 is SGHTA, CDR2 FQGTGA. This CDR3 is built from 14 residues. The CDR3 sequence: CASSTQVGDGAQYF. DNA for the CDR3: TGTGCCAGCAGCACCCAAGTGGGGGATGGGGCACAGTACTTC.

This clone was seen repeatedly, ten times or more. CDR3 in amino acids: CASSQEGTPTDTQYF. CDR3 sequence (DNA): TGTGCCAGCAGCCAAGAGGGAACCCCCACAGATACGCAGTATTTT. The chain employs TRBV3-1 and TRBJ2-3; D unresolved. Germline CDR1 reads LGHDT; CDR2 reads YNNKEL (reference sequence). Trimming removed 0 bases from V and 2 bases from J, with 9 bases in between. CDR3 length: 15 amino acids.

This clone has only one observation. CDR3 nucleotide sequence: TGTGCCAGCAGCTTTGGGGGCGTCGAGCAGTACTTC. Its protein product is CASSFGGVEQYF. This chain joins TRBV11-2 and TRBJ2-7; a weak D match, TRBD1 (6 bases). Between the trimmed V and J ends, which lost 3 bases and 6 bases, there was a span of 9 bases. The CDR3 has 12 amino acids. Germline V gene data show CDR1 as SGHAT and CDR2 as FQNNGV.

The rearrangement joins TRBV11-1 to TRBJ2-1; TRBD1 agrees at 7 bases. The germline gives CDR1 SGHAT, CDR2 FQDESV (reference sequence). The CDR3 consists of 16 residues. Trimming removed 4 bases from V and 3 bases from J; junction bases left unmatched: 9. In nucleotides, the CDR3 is TGTGCCAGCAGCTCGACAGGGCGCTGGGTCTACAATGAGCAGTTCTTC. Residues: CASSSTGRWVYNEQFF.

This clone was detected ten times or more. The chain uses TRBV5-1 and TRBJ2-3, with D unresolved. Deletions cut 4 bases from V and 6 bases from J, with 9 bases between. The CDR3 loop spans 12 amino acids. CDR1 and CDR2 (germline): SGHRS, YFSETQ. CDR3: CASSIPLDTQYF. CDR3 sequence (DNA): TGCGCCAGCAGCATCCCGTTGGATACGCAGTATTTT.

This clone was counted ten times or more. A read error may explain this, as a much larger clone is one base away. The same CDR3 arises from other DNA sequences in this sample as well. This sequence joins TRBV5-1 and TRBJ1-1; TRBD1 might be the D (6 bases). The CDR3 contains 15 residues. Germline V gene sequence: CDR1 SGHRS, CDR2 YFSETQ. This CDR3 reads CASSPGAVMNTEAFF. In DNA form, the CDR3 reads TGCGCCAGCAGCCCGGGGGCTGTAATGAACACTGAAGCCTTCTTT.

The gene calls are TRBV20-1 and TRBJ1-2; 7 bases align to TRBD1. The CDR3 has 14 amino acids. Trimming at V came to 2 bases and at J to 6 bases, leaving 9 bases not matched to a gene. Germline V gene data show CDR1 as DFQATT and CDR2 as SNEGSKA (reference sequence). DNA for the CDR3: TGCAGTGCTAGATTTGACAGGGCGCACCATGGCTACACCTTC. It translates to CSARFDRAHHGYTF.

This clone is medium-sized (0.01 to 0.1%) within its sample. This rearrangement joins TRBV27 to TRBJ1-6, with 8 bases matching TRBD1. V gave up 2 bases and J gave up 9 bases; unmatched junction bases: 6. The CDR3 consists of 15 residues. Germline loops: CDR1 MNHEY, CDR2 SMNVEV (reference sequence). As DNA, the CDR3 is TGTGCCAGCAGTTTAACAGGACAGGGTGGTTCACCCCTCCACTTT. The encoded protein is CASSLTGQGGSPLHF.

CDR3 amino acids: CSDSKGGDDNEQFF. CDR3 in DNA: TGCAGTGATAGCAAGGGAGGGGACGACAATGAGCAGTTCTTC. V usage is TRBV20-1 and J usage is TRBJ2-1, with 7 nucleotides matching TRBD2. Unmatched junction bases numbered 11, after V lost 7 bases and J lost 5 bases. Germline-derived CDR1 and CDR2 are DFQATT and SNEGSKA (reference sequence). This CDR3 region has 14 residues.

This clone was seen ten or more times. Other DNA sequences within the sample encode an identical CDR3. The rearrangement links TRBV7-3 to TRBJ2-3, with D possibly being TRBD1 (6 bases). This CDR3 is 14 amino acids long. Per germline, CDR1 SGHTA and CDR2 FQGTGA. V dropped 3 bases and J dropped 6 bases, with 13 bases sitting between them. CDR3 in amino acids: CASSFTGLGDTQYF. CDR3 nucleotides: TGTGCCAGCAGCTTCACAGGGTTGGGTGATACGCAGTATTTT. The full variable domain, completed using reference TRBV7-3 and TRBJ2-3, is GAGVSQTPSNKVTEKGKYVELRCDPISGHTALYWYRQSLGQGPEFLIYFQGTGAADDSGLPNDRFFAVRPEGSVSTLKIQRTERGDSAVYLCASSFTGLGDTQYFGPGTRLTVL.

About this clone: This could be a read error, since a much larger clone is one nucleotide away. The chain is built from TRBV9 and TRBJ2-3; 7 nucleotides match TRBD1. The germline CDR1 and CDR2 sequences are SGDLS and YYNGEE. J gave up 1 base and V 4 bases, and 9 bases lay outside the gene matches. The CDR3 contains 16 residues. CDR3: CASSPPGQRCTDTQYF. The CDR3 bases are TGTGCCAGCAGCCCTCCGGGACAGAGATGCACAGATACGCAGTATTTT.

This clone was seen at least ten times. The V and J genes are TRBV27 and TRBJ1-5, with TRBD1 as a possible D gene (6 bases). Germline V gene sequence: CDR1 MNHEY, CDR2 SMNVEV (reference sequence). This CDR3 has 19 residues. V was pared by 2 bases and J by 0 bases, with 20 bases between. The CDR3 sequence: CASSLLRGRPPYSNQPQHF. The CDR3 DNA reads TGTGCCAGCAGTTTACTCAGGGGCCGCCCTCCGTATAGCAATCAGCCCCAGCATTTT.

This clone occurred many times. CDR3 loop: CSARLAGGYEQFF. The CDR3 DNA follows: TGCAGTGCTAGACTAGCGGGAGGCTATGAGCAGTTCTTC. V and J are TRBV20-1 and TRBJ2-1, with 11 positions matching TRBD2. The CDR3 sequence is 13 residues long. V was clipped by 2 bases and J by 8 bases; unmatched bases: 2. From germline, CDR1 is DFQATT and CDR2 SNEGSKA (reference sequence).

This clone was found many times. CDR3 DNA: TGTGCCAGCTCACGGTCACCGGGACAGGGGACTAGCGGAGTCTACGAGCAGTACTTC. Its translation is CASSRSPGQGTSGVYEQYF. The chain uses TRBV18 and TRBJ2-7, with D perhaps matching TRBD2 (11 bases). Per the germline V gene, CDR1 is KGHSH and CDR2 is LQKENI. This CDR3 spans 19 amino acids. Deletions cut 4 bases from V and 3 bases from J, with 28 bases between.